The 23 T cell receptor beta chains below were found in one sample sequenced in a study of shared clonotypes between healthy human individuals. The data were produced by immunoSEQ multiplex PCR, yet TCRdb's version contains in-frame clones alone and is incomplete. The table shows a few million clones, with 80% to 95% occurring only once. The specimen was naive CD4+ T cells from PBMCs. Subset meaning: CD45RA+ positively selected. These receptors were obtained from a young man in good health. Some clones in this sample may be carry-over from other donors' samples.

The chain links TRBV2 to TRBJ2-7, with unresolved D. Germline lookup yields CDR1 SNHLY and CDR2 FYNNEI. This CDR3 is built from 14 residues. The V end was cut by 2 bases, the J end by 0 bases, with 8 bases between. In nucleotides, the CDR3 is TGTGCCAGCAGTGAAATGGCGAGCTCCTACGAGCAGTACTTC. This encodes CASSEMASSYEQYF.

This clone was recorded once. The chain couples TRBV5-1 to TRBJ2-5; weak D call: TRBD1 (6 bases). This CDR3 is built from 14 residues. The germline V and J ends were trimmed by 4 bases and 10 bases, with 20 bases remaining between them. In germline, CDR1 is SGHRS, CDR2 YFSETQ. The CDR3 loop reads CASSPDSTSMVQYF. In DNA, the CDR3 is TGCGCCAGCAGCCCGGACAGTACATCTATGGTCCAGTACTTC.

The chain uses TRBV2 and TRBJ1-4; D not certain. Germline V lookup: CDR1 SNHLY, CDR2 FYNNEI. Trimming stripped 8 bases from V and 7 bases from J, with 17 bases between. The CDR3 covers 14 residues. CDR3 region: CASRTGPRGEKLFF. The CDR3 nucleotides read TGTGCCAGCCGTACCGGGCCGCGGGGTGAAAAACTGTTTTTT. The variable domain in full, completed from reference TRBV2 and TRBJ1-4, reads EPEVTQTPSHQVTQMGQEVILRCVPISNHLYFYWYRQILGQKVEFLVSFYNNEISEKSEIFDDQFSVERPDGSNFTLKIRSTKLEDSAMYFCASRTGPRGEKLFFGSGTQLSVL.

The rearrangement uses TRBV7-3 and TRBJ2-1; TRBD1 aligns across 8 bases. V was clipped by 1 base and J by 6 bases; unmatched bases: 8. The CDR3 is 16 amino acids. Per germline, CDR1 SGHTA and CDR2 FQGTGA. CDR3 sequence (DNA): TGTGCCAGCAGCTTAATGGGGACAGGCTATATCAATGAGCAGTTCTTC. This translates into CASSLMGTGYINEQFF. Combining the CDR3 with reference TRBV7-3 and TRBJ2-1 gives the whole variable domain GAGVSQTPSNKVTEKGKYVELRCDPISGHTALYWYRQSLGQGPEFLIYFQGTGAADDSGLPNDRFFAVRPEGSVSTLKIQRTERGDSAVYLCASSLMGTGYINEQFFGPGTRLTVL.

The chain combines TRBV7-3 with TRBJ2-2; TRBD1 might be the D (5 bases). Germline lookup yields CDR1 SGHTA and CDR2 FQGTGA. Trimming cost V 4 bases and J 1 base, with 7 bases left between them. This CDR3 comprises 14 residues. CDR3 sequence (DNA): TGTGCCAGCAGCTATACAGGGAACACCGGGGAGCTGTTTTTT. Translated, it gives CASSYTGNTGELFF.

The CDR3 region has the DNA TGCGCCAGCAGCTTGTGGGGGGGTAAAGAGACCCAGTACTTC. As protein: CASSLWGGKETQYF. The rearrangement joins TRBV5-1 to TRBJ2-5; 7 bases are shared with TRBD2. Losses at the gene ends were 1 base for V and 3 bases for J; bases not matched to a gene: 3. The germline CDR1 and CDR2 sequences are SGHRS and YFSETQ. The CDR3 covers 14 residues.

This sequence joins TRBV18 and TRBJ2-5; the D gene could be TRBD1 or TRBD2 (5 bases each). The germline CDR1 and CDR2 sequences are KGHSH and LQKENI. This CDR3 comprises 16 residues. V was cut by 3 bases and J by 1 base, with 15 bases left in between. In nucleotides, the CDR3 is TGTGCCAGCTCACCCCGGGACGGAGGACTCCAAGAGACCCAGTACTTC. It codes for CASSPRDGGLQETQYF.

This chain's CDR3 is CASSLRSLEAFF. The CDR3 DNA reads TGTGCCAGCAGCTTGAGGAGCCTAGAAGCTTTCTTT. The rearrangement links TRBV5-6 to TRBJ1-1; D remains ambiguous. Per germline, CDR1 SGHDT and CDR2 YYEEEE. The CDR3 sequence is 12 residues long. Trimming took 1 base from V and 8 from J, leaving 9 bases between them.

This clone was recorded once. This chain joins TRBV5-1 and TRBJ2-6, with D unclear. The V and J ends lost 3 bases and 0 bases respectively, with 10 bases between them. Germline V gives CDR1 SGHRS, CDR2 YFSETQ. This CDR3 is built from 16 residues. CDR3 nucleotides: TGCGCCAGCAGCTGGGCCTCGGTCTCTGGGGCCAACGTCCTGACTTTC. It yields the protein CASSWASVSGANVLTF.

This chain connects TRBV28 to TRBJ1-1, with D possibly being TRBD1 (5 bases). Trimming shortened V by 5 bases and J by 7 bases, and 17 bases separated the two germline ends. Germline assignment: CDR1 MDHEN and CDR2 SYDVKM. The CDR3 is made up of 14 amino acids. The CDR3 sequence is CASSAGGAWIEAFF. The CDR3, as DNA: TGTGCCAGCAGTGCCGGTGGGGCCTGGATTGAAGCTTTCTTT.

This chain uses TRBV11-2 with TRBJ2-7, with D uncertain. The CDR3 contains 15 residues. Germline values: CDR1 SGHAT, CDR2 FQNNGV. The V end was cut by 0 bases, the J end by 4 bases, with 13 bases between. The CDR3 DNA sequence: TGTGCCAGCAGCTTAGACGGTCAGAAAATTTACGAGCAGTACTTC. Encoded protein: CASSLDGQKIYEQYF.

V gene TRBV25-1 combines with J gene TRBJ1-5; D gene ambiguous. Germline CDR1 is MGHDK and CDR2 is SYGVNS. This CDR3 contains 14 residues. V was shortened by 4 bases and J by 6 bases, with 13 bases between the two germline ends. CDR3 in DNA: TGTGCCAGCAGTGCCTCCCTGACGGGTCAGCCCCAGCATTTT. Translated, it gives CASSASLTGQPQHF. Together with reference TRBV25-1 and TRBJ1-5, the CDR3 gives the full variable domain: EADIYQTPRYLVIGTGKKITLECSQTMGHDKMYWYQQDPGMELHLIHYSYGVNSTEKGDLSSESTVSRIRTEHFPLTLESARPSHTSQYLCASSASLTGQPQHFGDGTRLSIL.

The chain joins TRBV5-1 to TRBJ1-3, with no clear D. Trimming took off 3 bases at V and 0 bases at J, with 7 bases between the two ends. The germline CDR1 and CDR2 sequences are SGHRS and YFSETQ. The CDR3 is 14 amino acids. CDR3 nucleotide sequence: TGCGCCAGCAGCTCACAAAGCTCTGGAAACACCATATATTTT. This encodes CASSSQSSGNTIYF. Filled out from reference TRBV5-1 and TRBJ1-3, the complete variable domain reads KAGVTQTPRYLIKTRGQQVTLSCSPISGHRSVSWYQQTPGQGLQFLFEYFSETQRNKGNFPGRFSGRQFSNSRSEMNVSTLELGDSALYLCASSSQSSGNTIYFGEGSWLTVV.

V is TRBV6-5 and J is TRBJ2-1; 9 nucleotides align to TRBD2. The V and J ends lost 5 bases and 8 bases, in that order; junction bases with no gene match: 7. This CDR3 comprises 14 residues. The germline V gene has CDR1 MNHEY and CDR2 SVGAGI. The CDR3 nucleotides are TGTGCCAGCAGTCCGGGACTAGCAAGCTATGAGCAGTTCTTC. Its protein is CASSPGLASYEQFF.

The chain couples TRBV19 to TRBJ2-2; TRBD1 might be the D (6 bases). The ends were cut back, 5 bases at V and 4 bases at J, with 14 bases in the middle. This CDR3 comprises 15 residues. Germline V gene lookup returns CDR1 LNHDA and CDR2 SQIVND (reference sequence). The CDR3 loop is CASSGTGKGTGELFF. As DNA, the CDR3 is TGTGCCAGTAGTGGAACAGGGAAGGGCACCGGGGAGCTGTTTTTT.

The J gene is TRBJ2-1, the V gene TRBV20-1; D perhaps matches TRBD2 (6 bases). The CDR3 has 11 amino acids. Germline CDR1 is DFQATT and CDR2 is SNEGSKA (reference sequence). The germline V and J ends were trimmed by 7 bases and 10 bases, with 14 bases remaining between them. The CDR3: CSGGGDREQFF. Written as DNA, the CDR3 is TGCAGTGGAGGAGGGGATAGGGAGCAGTTCTTC.

V gene TRBV6-5 combines with J gene TRBJ1-2; 9 bases map to TRBD1. V was pared by 6 bases and J by 5 bases, with 4 bases of the junction left unmatched. Germline loops: CDR1 MNHEY, CDR2 SVGAGI. The CDR3 runs 13 residues. CDR3 nucleotide sequence: TGTGCCAGCAGGGGGACAGGGCCTTATGGCTACACCTTC. Translating gives CASRGTGPYGYTF.

This clone has more than one count but fewer than ten. Within the sample, other DNA sequences also encode this same CDR3. The V gene is TRBV27, the J gene TRBJ2-2; 7 nucleotides agree with TRBD2. Germline V CDR1 and CDR2: MNHEY, SMNVEV (reference sequence). CDR3 size: 15 residues. Trimming took 3 bases from V and 0 from J; bases not matched to a gene: 1. The DNA of the CDR3 is TGTGCCAGCAGTTTGGCGGGAGCGAACACCGGGGAGCTGTTTTTT. Translation: CASSLAGANTGELFF.

The rearrangement uses TRBV29-1 and TRBJ1-1, with D possibly being TRBD1 (5 bases). V was shortened by 3 bases and J by 4 bases, with 15 bases between the two germline ends. The CDR3 is 14 residues long. Germline loops: CDR1 SQVTM, CDR2 ANQGSEA. The CDR3 coding sequence is TGCAGCGTTGAGAAGGGGCTGGGCGGCACTGAAGCTTTCTTT. It specifies CSVEKGLGGTEAFF.

The V and J genes are TRBV19 and TRBJ1-2, with D perhaps matching TRBD1 (5 bases). The V and J ends lost 7 bases and 6 bases respectively, with 18 bases between them. Germline CDR1 LNHDA, CDR2 SQIVND (reference sequence). This CDR3 has 14 amino acids. The CDR3 reads CASTRAPGFHGYTF. For the CDR3, the DNA is TGTGCCAGTACCCGTGCCCCAGGGTTCCATGGCTACACCTTC.

About this clone: Within the sample, other DNA sequences also encode this same CDR3. The chain uses TRBV9 and TRBJ2-3; 8 positions match TRBD1. The germline CDR1 and CDR2 sequences are SGDLS and YYNGEE. The V gene end was trimmed by 3 bases and the J gene end by 4 bases; junction bases not matched to a gene: 7. The CDR3 has 15 residues. The DNA of the CDR3 is TGTGCCAGCAGCGCCGGACAGGGAGGTCCAGATACGCAGTATTTT. This codes for CASSAGQGGPDTQYF.

This chain connects TRBV28 to TRBJ2-5, with 10 nucleotides matching TRBD1. In germline, CDR1 is MDHEN, CDR2 SYDVKM. J was trimmed by 5 bases and V by 5 bases; bases with no gene match: 2. CDR3 length equals 13 residues. CDR3 DNA: TGTGCCAGCAGTAGGACAGGGGGGGAGACCCAGTACTTC. Translated, it gives CASSRTGGETQYF.

The rearrangement joins TRBV19 to TRBJ2-3; TRBD2 is a possible D gene (6 bases). Trimming stripped 7 bases from V and 0 bases from J, with 17 bases between. The germline V gene has CDR1 LNHDA and CDR2 SQIVND (reference sequence). The CDR3 extends over 16 amino acids. The CDR3 here is CASTYRAGTSTDTQYF. Here the CDR3 DNA reads TGTGCCAGTACCTATAGAGCCGGGACTAGCACAGATACGCAGTATTTT. Full variable domain (outside the CDR3, taken from reference TRBV19 and TRBJ2-3): DGGITQSPKYLFRKEGQNVTLSCEQNLNHDAMYWYRQDPGQGLRLIYYSQIVNDFQKGDIAEGYSVSREKKESFPLTVTSAQKNPTAFYLCASTYRAGTSTDTQYFGPGTRLTVL.